One and the same sample provided the 9 T cell receptor beta chains below, sequenced in a study of blood T cell repertoires in COVID-19. The protocol was immunoSEQ multiplex PCR, while the TCRdb copy is restricted to in-frame clones and leaves out a portion. The table has around 90,000 clones, roughly four fifths seen once; the top ten hold about 13%. Sequencing was carried out using peripheral blood. The receptor set was obtained from a human donor in a cohort sampled during active COVID-19.

This clone was observed a few times. The CDR3 reads CASSPTQEPGNTIYF. The CDR3 DNA is TGTGCCAGCTCCCCGACGCAGGAACCTGGAAACACCATATATTTT. The chain has TRBV18 and TRBJ1-3; D remains ambiguous. V gave up 6 bases and J gave up 2 bases, with 14 bases separating them. The CDR3 runs to 15 residues. Germline V gene data show CDR1 as KGHSH and CDR2 as LQKENI. Using reference TRBV18 and TRBJ1-3 for the parts outside the CDR3, the full variable domain is NAGVMQNPRHLVRRRGQEARLRCSPMKGHSHVYWYRQLPEEGLKFMVYLQKENIIDESGMPKERFSAEFPKEGPSILRIQQVVRGDSAAYFCASSPTQEPGNTIYFGEGSWLTVV.

Ten or more counts support this clone. This sequence joins TRBV7-6 and TRBJ1-2; TRBD1 aligns across 8 bases. J was trimmed by 8 bases and V by 0 bases; bases with no gene match: 20. The CDR3 extends over 19 amino acids. CDR1 is SGHVS, CDR2 FNYEAQ, per germline. CDR3 DNA sequence: TGTGCCAGCAGCTTAGCGCGGTCAGGGGGGACAGGCCCAAAAGTGGGCTACACCTTC. Its translation: CASSLARSGGTGPKVGYTF.

This clone was observed a single time. The gene calls are TRBV19 and TRBJ2-5; D is possibly TRBD1 (6 bases). Trimming pared 9 bases from V and 5 bases from J, leaving 22 bases between. CDR3 size: 15 residues. Germline CDR1 and CDR2: LNHDA and SQIVND (reference sequence). CDR3 in amino acids: CASADRLGGRETQYF. The CDR3 DNA sequence: TGTGCCAGCGCCGACAGGCTCGGTGGAAGGGAGACCCAGTACTTC.

The CDR3 sequence: CATSPGGPYEQYF. The DNA of the CDR3 is TGTGCCACGTCTCCGGGGGGGCCATACGAGCAGTACTTC. This chain joins TRBV19 and TRBJ2-7; 8 nucleotides line up with TRBD2. In germline, CDR1 is LNHDA, CDR2 SQIVND (reference sequence). This CDR3 comprises 13 residues. V was clipped by 10 bases and J by 4 bases; unmatched bases: 9. Looking up the rest from reference TRBV19 and TRBJ2-7 gives the full variable domain: DGGITQSPKYLFRKEGQNVTLSCEQNLNHDAMYWYRQDPGQGLRLIYYSQIVNDFQKGDIAEGYSVSREKKESFPLTVTSAQKNPTAFYLCATSPGGPYEQYFGPGTRLTVT.

This chain connects TRBV20-1 to TRBJ1-2; possible D gene TRBD1, 5 bases. Trimming pared 3 bases from V and 7 bases from J, leaving 21 bases between. Germline V gene data show CDR1 as DFQATT and CDR2 as SNEGSKA (reference sequence). The CDR3 spans 15 residues. CDR3 residues: CSASWGGALSPGYTF. Here the CDR3 DNA reads TGCAGTGCTAGTTGGGGCGGAGCGTTGAGCCCTGGCTACACCTTC.

J is TRBJ2-3 and V is TRBV5-4; D perhaps matches TRBD1 (6 bases). The V gene lost 1 base and the J gene lost 0 bases, with 15 bases spanning the gap. Germline V gene lookup returns CDR1 SGHNT and CDR2 YYREEE (reference sequence). CDR3 size: 17 residues. The CDR3 here is CASSLWNRDISTDTQYF. The CDR3 coding sequence is TGTGCCAGCAGCTTGTGGAACCGGGACATAAGCACAGATACGCAGTATTTT.

The gene calls are TRBV5-1 and TRBJ1-2; possible D gene TRBD1, 5 bases. The CDR3 loop spans 15 amino acids. V was pared by 0 bases and J by 4 bases, with 13 bases between. Germline-derived CDR1 and CDR2 are SGHRS and YFSETQ. In DNA, the CDR3 is TGCGCCAGCAGCTTGGACGGCAGGGATGGCTATGGCTACACCTTC. Translated, it gives CASSLDGRDGYGYTF.

V is TRBV7-9 and J is TRBJ1-1, with 7 positions matching TRBD1. The CDR3 sequence is 14 residues long. V gave up 3 bases and J gave up 4 bases; unmatched junction bases: 5. Germline V lookup: CDR1 SEHNR, CDR2 FQNEAQ (reference sequence). The CDR3, as DNA: TGTGCCAGCAGCTTGCAAACAGGGGCCACTGAAGCTTTCTTT. This encodes CASSLQTGATEAFF.

V and J are TRBV11-2 and TRBJ2-1; 14 nucleotides agree with TRBD2. The CDR3 has 13 residues. The V and J ends lost 5 bases and 16 bases, in that order; junction bases with no gene match: 7. Germline CDR1 is SGHAT and CDR2 is FQNNGV. CDR3 amino acids: CASSPVTSGGAFF. CDR3 bases: TGTGCCAGCAGCCCAGTGACTAGCGGGGGGGCATTCTTC.